This T cell receptor beta chain was recovered during a study of T cells expressing NK-cell markers. TCRdb re-called the 5' RACE reads; every CDR3 protein appears as one record, without DNA. The sample has 550,000 to 600,000 distinct CDR3 sequences. The study's findings and limits: About six donors showed dominant NKG2C+ clonotypes comprising roughly 1.0-7.0% of their CD8+ T cells.

This CDR3 is built from 19 residues. Germline CDR1 reads SGHRS; CDR2 reads YFSETQ. Worth noting for this clonotype: What it recognizes is unknown.

The chain combines TRBV5-1 with TRBJ1-4; the TCRdb call, TRBD1, lacks DNA for checking. The sequence was collected from a man between 18 and 29 years old in good health. The sample taken for sequencing was blood T cells: a sorted CD56 or NKG2C T cell subset, CD4+ or CD8+ T cells, or bulk PBMC T cells (not recorded which). The CDR3 region is CASSLKPGQGISTNEKLFF.